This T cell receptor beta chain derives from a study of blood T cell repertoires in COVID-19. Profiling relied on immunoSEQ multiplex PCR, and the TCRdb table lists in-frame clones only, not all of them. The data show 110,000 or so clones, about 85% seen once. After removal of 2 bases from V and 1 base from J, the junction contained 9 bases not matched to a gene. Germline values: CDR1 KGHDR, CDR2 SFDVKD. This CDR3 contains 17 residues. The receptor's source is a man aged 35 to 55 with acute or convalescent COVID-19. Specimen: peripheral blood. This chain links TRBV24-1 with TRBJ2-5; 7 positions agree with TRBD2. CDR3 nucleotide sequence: TGTGCCACCAGTGATTGGGGAGGGAGAGACCTCCAAGAGACCCAGTACTTC. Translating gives CATSDWGGRDLQETQYF.